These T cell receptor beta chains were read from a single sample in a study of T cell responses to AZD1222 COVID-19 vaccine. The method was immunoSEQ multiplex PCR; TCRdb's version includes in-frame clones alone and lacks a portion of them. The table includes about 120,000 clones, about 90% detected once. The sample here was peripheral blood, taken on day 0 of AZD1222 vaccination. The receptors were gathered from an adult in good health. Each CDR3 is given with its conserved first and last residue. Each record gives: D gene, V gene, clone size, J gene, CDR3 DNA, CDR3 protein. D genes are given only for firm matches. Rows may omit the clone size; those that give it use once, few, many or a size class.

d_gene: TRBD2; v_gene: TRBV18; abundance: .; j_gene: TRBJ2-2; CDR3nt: TGTGCCAGCTCGCAACCGGGACTAGCGGGCGGGGAGCTGTTTTTT; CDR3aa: CASSQPGLAGGELFF
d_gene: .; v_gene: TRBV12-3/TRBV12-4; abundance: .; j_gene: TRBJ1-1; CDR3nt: TGTGCCAGCAGTTTTGGGGGGTACACTGAAGCTTTCTTT; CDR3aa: CASSFGGYTEAFF
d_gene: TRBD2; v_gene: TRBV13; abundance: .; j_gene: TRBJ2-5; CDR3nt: TGTGCCAGCAGCCCCCGGTGGGGACTAGCGGGAGGGCCCACAGAGACCCAGTACTTC; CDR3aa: CASSPRWGLAGGPTETQYF
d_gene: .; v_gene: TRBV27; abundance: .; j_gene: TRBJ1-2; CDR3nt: TGTGCCAGCAGTCTCGACCCCGCGAGACCCGGCTACACCTTC; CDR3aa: CASSLDPARPGYTF
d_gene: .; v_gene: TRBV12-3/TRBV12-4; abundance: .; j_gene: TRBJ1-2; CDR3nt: TGTGCCAGCCTTTGGGGGCGGGGAGGCTACACCTTC; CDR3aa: CASLWGRGGYTF
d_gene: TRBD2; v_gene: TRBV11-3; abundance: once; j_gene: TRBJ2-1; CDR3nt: TGTGCCAGCAGCTCAGATAGGACTAGCGTTCGGTTCTTC; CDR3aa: CASSSDRTSVRFF
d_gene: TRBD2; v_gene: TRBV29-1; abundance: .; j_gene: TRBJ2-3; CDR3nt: TGCAGCGTGACTAGCGGGGTCCCCACAGATACGCAGTATTTT; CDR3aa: CSVTSGVPTDTQYF
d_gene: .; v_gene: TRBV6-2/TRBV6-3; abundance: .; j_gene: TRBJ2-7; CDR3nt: TGTGCCAGCAGTTACCCCCGGGGCCGACCTGAGCAGTACTTC; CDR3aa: CASSYPRGRPEQYF
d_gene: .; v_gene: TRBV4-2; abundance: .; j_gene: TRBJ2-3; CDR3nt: TGTGCCAGCAGCCATCTTGGGACGGTGACAGATACGCAGTATTTT; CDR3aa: CASSHLGTVTDTQYF
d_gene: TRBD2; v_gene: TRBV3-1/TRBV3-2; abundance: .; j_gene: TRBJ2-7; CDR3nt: TGTGCCAGCAGCCAAGATGACCTAGCGGGACCAACCTACGAGCAGTACTTC; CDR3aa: CASSQDDLAGPTYEQYF
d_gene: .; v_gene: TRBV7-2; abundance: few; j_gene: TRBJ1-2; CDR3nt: TGTGCCAGCAGCAATAGTGGGGGGAACTATGGCTACACCTTC; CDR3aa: CASSNSGGNYGYTF
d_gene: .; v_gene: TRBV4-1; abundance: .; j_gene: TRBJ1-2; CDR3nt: TGCGCCAGCAGCCAAGGGGGGTGGGGGCGCGACTATGGCTACACCTTC; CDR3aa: CASSQGGWGRDYGYTF
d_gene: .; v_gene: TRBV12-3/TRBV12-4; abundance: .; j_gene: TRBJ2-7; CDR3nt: TGTGCCAGCGGGCCAGGGGAGGCCTACGAGCAGTACTTC; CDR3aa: CASGPGEAYEQYF
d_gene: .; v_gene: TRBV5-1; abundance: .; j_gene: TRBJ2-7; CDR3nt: TGCGCCAGCAGCTTGCAGGGCCCGTCCTACGAGCAGTACTTC; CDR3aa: CASSLQGPSYEQYF
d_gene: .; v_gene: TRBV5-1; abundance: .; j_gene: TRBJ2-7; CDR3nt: TGCGCCAGCAGCATCAGGGATCCCAGCCACGAGCAGTACTTC; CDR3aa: CASSIRDPSHEQYF
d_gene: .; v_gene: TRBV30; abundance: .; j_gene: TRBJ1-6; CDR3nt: TGTGCCTGGAGTCCGGTTAATTCACCCCTCCACTTT; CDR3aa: CAWSPVNSPLHF
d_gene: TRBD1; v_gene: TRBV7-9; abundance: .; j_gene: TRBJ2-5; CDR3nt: TGTGCCAGCAGCCGCTGGACAGGGGGGGAGACCCAGTACTTC; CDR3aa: CASSRWTGGETQYF
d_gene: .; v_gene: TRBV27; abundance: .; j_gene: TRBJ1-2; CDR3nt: TGTGCCAGCAGAGACGCGAGCGCCCAGTTTTCTAACTATGGCTACACCTTC; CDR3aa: CASRDASAQFSNYGYTF
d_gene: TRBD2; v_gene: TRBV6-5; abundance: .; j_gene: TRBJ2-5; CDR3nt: TGTGCCAGCAGTTACTCCTCTAGCGGGGGGACCCAGTACTTC; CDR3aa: CASSYSSSGGTQYF
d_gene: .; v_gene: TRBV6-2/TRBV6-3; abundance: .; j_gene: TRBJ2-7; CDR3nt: TGTGCCAGCAGTTCCCCCCCCTACGAGCAGTACTTC; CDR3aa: CASSSPPYEQYF
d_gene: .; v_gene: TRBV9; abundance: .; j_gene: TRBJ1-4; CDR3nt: TGTGCCAGCAGCGCCAGGGGCTCTAATGAAAAACTGTTTTTT; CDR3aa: CASSARGSNEKLFF
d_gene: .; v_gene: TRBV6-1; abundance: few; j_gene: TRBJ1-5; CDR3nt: TGTGCCAGCAGTGAACAGGGGAGCAATCAGCCCCAGCATTTT; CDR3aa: CASSEQGSNQPQHF
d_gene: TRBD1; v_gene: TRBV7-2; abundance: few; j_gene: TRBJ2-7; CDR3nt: TGTGCCAGCAGCTTCTCGGGACAGGTCTACGAGCAGTACTTC; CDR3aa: CASSFSGQVYEQYF
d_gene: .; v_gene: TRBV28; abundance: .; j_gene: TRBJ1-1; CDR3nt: TGTGCCAGCAGGCCACCGGGGGAAAACACTGAAGCTTTCTTT; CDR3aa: CASRPPGENTEAFF